The next 12 T cell receptor beta chains were all read from a single sample in a study of metastatic and nonmetastatic thyroid tumors. TCRdb re-clonotyped the PCR reads through MiXCR. The table shows about 32,000 clones, with about 20% occurring only once. No treatment had been given to any patient before thyroid surgery. Source material: blood. Receptors originate from a female donor with papillary thyroid cancer or a benign thyroid nodule (not recorded which). Some clones in this sample may be carry-over from other donors' samples.

The chain combines TRBV9 with TRBJ2-3; 9 bases align to TRBD2. Trimming at V came to 2 bases and at J to 5 bases, leaving 15 bases not matched to a gene. The CDR3 totals 18 residues. The germline CDR1 and CDR2 sequences are SGDLS and YYNGEE. CDR3 loop: CASSVEDRWGGRVDTQYF. DNA of the CDR3: TGTGCCAGCAGCGTTGAAGATCGTTGGGGCGGGAGGGTAGATACGCAGTATTTT.

The genes are TRBV20-1 and TRBJ2-2; 8 positions match TRBD1. The CDR3 is made up of 13 amino acids. Per germline, CDR1 DFQATT and CDR2 SNEGSKA (reference sequence). The V gene end was trimmed by 6 bases and the J gene end by 4 bases; junction bases not matched to a gene: 4. The CDR3 loop reads CSARGHRTGELFF. The CDR3 coding sequence is TGCAGTGCCAGGGGGCATCGCACCGGGGAGCTGTTTTTT.

This chain uses TRBV10-3 with TRBJ1-1; D is undetermined. Germline V gives CDR1 ENHRY, CDR2 SYGVKD. Trimming cost V 2 bases and J 6 bases, with 13 bases left between them. There are 14 residues in the CDR3. In DNA form, the CDR3 reads TGTGCCATCAGTGAGAGGGAAAAATTCCCTGAAGCTTTCTTT. It specifies CAISEREKFPEAFF.

The chain joins TRBV11-2 to TRBJ2-1; D not certain. This CDR3 region has 12 residues. V was trimmed by 1 base and J by 8 bases, leaving 6 bases between them. CDR1 and CDR2 from the germline V gene are SGHAT and FQNNGV. DNA of the CDR3: TGTGCCAGCAGCTTAGGACAAGATGAGCAGTTCTTC. It codes for CASSLGQDEQFF.

The V and J genes are TRBV12-3 or TRBV12-4 and TRBJ1-4; D possibly corresponds to TRBD1 (5 bases). The germline V and J ends were trimmed by 8 bases and 7 bases, with 11 bases remaining between them. This CDR3 has 12 residues. Written as DNA, the CDR3 is TGTGCCAGCGCGGAGGGGAGTGAAAAACTGTTTTTT. It is translated as CASAEGSEKLFF.

This clone was counted ten times or more. V is TRBV9 and J is TRBJ1-2; D is unresolved. The length of the CDR3 is 13 residues. Trimming stripped 1 base from V and 5 bases from J, with 9 bases between. Germline V gene lookup returns CDR1 SGDLS and CDR2 YYNGEE. This CDR3 reads CASSVRKGYGYTF. The CDR3, as DNA: TGTGCCAGCAGCGTACGCAAGGGATATGGCTACACCTTC.

This clone was seen many times. The V and J genes are TRBV7-2 and TRBJ1-5; no firm D call. This CDR3 region has 13 residues. V lost 0 bases and J 5 bases, leaving 5 bases between the germline ends. Germline V gives CDR1 SGHTA, CDR2 FQGNSA. CDR3 coding DNA: TGTGCCAGCAGCTTAGCATGGGATCAGCCCCAGCATTTT. This sequence encodes CASSLAWDQPQHF.

The CDR3 sequence: CSANGTGPSGVETQYF. The DNA of the CDR3 is TGCAGTGCTAACGGGACAGGTCCCTCGGGGGTTGAGACCCAGTACTTC. V gene TRBV20-1 combines with J gene TRBJ2-5; 8 bases agree with TRBD1. Germline V lookup: CDR1 DFQATT, CDR2 SNEGSKA (reference sequence). This CDR3 has 16 residues. Trimming took 4 bases from V and 5 from J; bases not matched to a gene: 15.

This clone was counted many times. The chain links TRBV20-1 to TRBJ2-7; 7 bases agree with TRBD2. The junction had 2 bases not matched to a gene; V was cut back by 3 bases and J by 3 bases. CDR3 length equals 12 residues. Germline loops: CDR1 DFQATT, CDR2 SNEGSKA (reference sequence). The CDR3 DNA is TGCAGTGCTAGTGCTAGCGGCTACGAGCAGTACTTC. Its protein is CSASASGYEQYF.

This clone was counted at least ten times. This sequence joins TRBV5-1 and TRBJ2-7; 8 bases align to TRBD1. The trim removed 0 bases at V and 6 bases at J, leaving 8 bases unmatched. From germline, CDR1 is SGHRS and CDR2 YFSETQ. This CDR3 has 15 amino acids. CDR3 protein: CASSLAIRGRPEQYF. In DNA, the CDR3 is TGCGCCAGCAGCTTGGCGATCAGGGGGCGGCCCGAGCAGTACTTC. The full variable domain, rest sourced from reference TRBV5-1 and TRBJ2-7, is KAGVTQTPRYLIKTRGQQVTLSCSPISGHRSVSWYQQTPGQGLQFLFEYFSETQRNKGNFPGRFSGRQFSNSRSEMNVSTLELGDSALYLCASSLAIRGRPEQYFGPGTRLTVT.

The CDR3 DNA follows: TGTGCCAGCAGAAATACAGGGGGGGGTTACAATGAGCAGTTCTTC. Its protein product is CASRNTGGGYNEQFF. The rearrangement joins TRBV6-1 to TRBJ2-1; D is possibly TRBD1 (8 bases). V was clipped by 6 bases and J by 4 bases, with 16 bases between them. From germline, CDR1 is MNHNS and CDR2 SASEGT. The CDR3 extends over 15 amino acids.

The J gene is TRBJ1-4, the V gene TRBV13; no definite D call. Trimming removed 0 bases at V and 3 bases at J, with 11 bases between. This CDR3 has 16 amino acids. From germline, CDR1 is PRHDT and CDR2 FYEKMQ (reference sequence). The CDR3 is CASSLGPVPSNEKLFF. CDR3 nucleotides: TGTGCCAGCAGCTTAGGCCCTGTACCATCTAATGAAAAACTGTTTTTT.